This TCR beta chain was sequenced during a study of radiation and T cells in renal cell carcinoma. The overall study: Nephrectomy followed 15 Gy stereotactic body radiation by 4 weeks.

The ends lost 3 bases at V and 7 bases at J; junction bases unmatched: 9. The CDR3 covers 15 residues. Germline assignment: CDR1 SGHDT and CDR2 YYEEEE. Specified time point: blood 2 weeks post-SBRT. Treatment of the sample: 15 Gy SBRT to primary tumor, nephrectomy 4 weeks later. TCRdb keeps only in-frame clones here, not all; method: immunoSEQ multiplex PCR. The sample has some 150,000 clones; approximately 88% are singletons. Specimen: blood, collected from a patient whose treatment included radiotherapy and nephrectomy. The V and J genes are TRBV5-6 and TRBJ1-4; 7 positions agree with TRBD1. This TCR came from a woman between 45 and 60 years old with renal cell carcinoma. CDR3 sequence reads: CASSSTGESSEKLFF. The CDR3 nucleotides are TGTGCCAGCAGCTCTACAGGGGAATCTAGTGAAAAACTGTTTTTT.